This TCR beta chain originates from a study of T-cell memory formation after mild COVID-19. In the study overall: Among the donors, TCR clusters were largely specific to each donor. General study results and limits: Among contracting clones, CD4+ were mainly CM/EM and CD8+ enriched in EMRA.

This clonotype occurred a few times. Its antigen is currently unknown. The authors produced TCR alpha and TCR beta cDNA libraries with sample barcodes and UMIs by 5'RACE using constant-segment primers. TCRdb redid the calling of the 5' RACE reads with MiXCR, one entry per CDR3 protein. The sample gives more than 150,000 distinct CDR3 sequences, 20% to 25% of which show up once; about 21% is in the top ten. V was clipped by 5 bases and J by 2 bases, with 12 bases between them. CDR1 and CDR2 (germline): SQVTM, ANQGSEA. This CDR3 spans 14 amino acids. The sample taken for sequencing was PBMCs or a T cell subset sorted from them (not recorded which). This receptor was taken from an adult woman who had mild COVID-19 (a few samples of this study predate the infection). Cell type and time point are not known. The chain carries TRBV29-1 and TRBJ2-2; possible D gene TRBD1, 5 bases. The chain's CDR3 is CSVRFDRNTGELFF. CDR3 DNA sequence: TGCAGCGTTAGATTCGACAGAAACACCGGGGAGCTGTTTTTT.